The 17 T cell receptor beta chains presented below share a single source sample, sequenced in a study of tumor-infiltrating lymphocytes in primary liver carcinoma. Alongside blood RNA obtained from unsorted whole blood, germline DNA was also extracted. Using a constant-region primer together with ProtoScript II reverse transcriptase, TCR beta cDNA was made from about 500 ng of total RNA. Employing slightly modified ARM-PCR, three nested multiplex PCR rounds were run, and these gave rise to the TCR beta libraries. With TRBV1-TRBV30 forward primers and a C-beta reverse primer, the first two PCR rounds were run for 10 cycles each. Via MiXCR, TCRdb re-called the multiplex PCR reads, giving one row per CDR3 protein. This table has approximately 330,000 distinct CDR3 sequences, less than 70% appearing once. The sequenced sample was peripheral blood. The receptors originated from a man aged 35-49 years with primary liver carcinoma and hepatitis B virus infection.

Concerning this clonotype itself: One end of the junction is discordant with germline, which a read error may explain. The CDR3 reads CAISLGGDGQFF. In DNA form, the CDR3 reads TGTGCCATCAGTTTAGGCGGGGATGGGCAGTTCTTC. The V and J genes are TRBV12-3 or TRBV12-4 and TRBJ2-1; TRBD2 is a possible D gene (6 bases). CDR3 length: 12 amino acids.

This clonotype was detected a few times. The genes are TRBV13 and TRBJ1-3; D not certain. The CDR3 is 15 residues long. Germline loops: CDR1 PRHDT, CDR2 FYEKMQ (reference sequence). Trimming took 5 bases from V and 0 from J, leaving 11 bases between them. The CDR3 nucleotides are TGTGCCAGCAGCCAACCGGGCCGCTCTGGAAACACCATATATTTT. As protein: CASSQPGRSGNTIYF.

A remark on this clonotype: A read error may explain this, as a much larger clone is one base away. The V gene is TRBV6-1, the J gene TRBJ2-7; D is unresolved. CDR3 length equals 13 residues. The germline V gene has CDR1 MNHNS and CDR2 SASEGT. The V gene lost 8 bases and the J gene lost 5 bases, with 16 bases spanning the gap. The CDR3 reads CASVKGTANEQYF. CDR3 DNA sequence: TGTGCCAGCGTGAAAGGAACAGCCAACGAGCAGTACTTC.

In its sample, this clonotype was seen a few times. The junction departs from the called germline gene at one end, perhaps through a read error. The chain has TRBV11-2 and TRBJ2-2, with TRBD2 matching 9 bases. Germline V CDR1 and CDR2: SGHAT, FQNNGV. This CDR3 spans 16 amino acids. The CDR3 DNA is TGTGCCAGTAGCTTAGAGGGGCGGGAGGGCGCCGTGGAGCTGTTTTTT. Protein sequence: CASSLEGREGAVELFF.

As to this clonotype: Sequence at one end of the junction differs from germline and may be a read error. The chain carries TRBV11-2 and TRBJ2-5; D is perhaps TRBD1 (6 bases). Germline V CDR1 and CDR2: SGHAT, FQNNGV. This CDR3 is 13 amino acids long. The CDR3, as DNA: TGTGTCAGCAGCGTCGGACAGCAAGAGACCCGGTACTTC. It specifies CVSSVGQQETRYF.

Remarks on this clonotype: A read error may account for a junction end that differs from germline. The chain links TRBV11-2 to TRBJ2-3; a weak D match, TRBD1 (5 bases). Germline CDR1 is SGHAT and CDR2 is FQNNGV. The CDR3 loop spans 18 amino acids. The CDR3 here is CASSPTIRQGSGTDTQYF. The CDR3 bases are TGCGCCAGCAGCCCCACCATCCGCCAGGGTAGTGGCACAGATACGCAGTATTTT.

A word on this clonotype: Just one base apart from a much larger clone, this may be a read error. The CDR3 here is CVSRKGLAENTGELFF. CDR3 nucleotide sequence: TGTGTCAGCAGAAAGGGACTAGCGGAGAACACCGGGGAGCTGTTTTTT. The chain has TRBV6-1 and TRBJ2-2; TRBD2 aligns across 11 bases. This CDR3 contains 16 residues. Germline V gives CDR1 MNHNS, CDR2 SASEGT.

Worth noting for this clonotype: This may come from a read error, since a much larger clone is one base off. This sequence joins TRBV12-3 or TRBV12-4 and TRBJ2-2; 10 bases line up with TRBD2. CDR3 length equals 18 residues. The CDR3 loop is CASSPLTPGLASTGEPFF. As DNA, the CDR3 is TGTGCCAGCAGTCCCCTCACCCCGGGACTAGCGAGCACCGGGGAGCCGTTTTTT.

This chain uses TRBV5-1 with TRBJ2-3; D is ambiguous. This CDR3 comprises 14 residues. Trimming removed 3 bases from V and 5 bases from J, with 13 bases in between. Germline assignment: CDR1 SGHRS and CDR2 YFSETQ. The CDR3, as DNA: TGCGCCAGCAGCTCTACCGGGTCGGGAGATACGCAGTATTTT. As protein: CASSSTGSGDTQYF.

In its sample, this clonotype was seen once. A much larger clone differs from this one at a single base, so this may be a read error. The chain has TRBV4-1 and TRBJ1-2, with 10 nucleotides matching TRBD1. Germline V gives CDR1 MGHRA, CDR2 YSYEKL. The CDR3 covers 15 residues. V shed 3 bases and J 2 bases; nucleotides not matched to a gene: 3. The chain's CDR3 is CASSHWDRGNYGYTF. The CDR3 region has the DNA TGCGCCAGCAGCCATTGGGACAGGGGAAACTATGGCTACACCTTC.

Notes on this clonotype: This may be a read error, as it is one base from a much larger clone. The gene calls are TRBV5-4 and TRBJ2-1; D may be TRBD1 (6 bases). Trimming took 3 bases from V and 8 from J, leaving 15 bases between them. The CDR3 is 14 residues long. From germline, CDR1 is SGHNT and CDR2 YYREEE (reference sequence). The CDR3 DNA reads as TGTGCCAGCAGCTCCTTGGACAGTCAAGATGAGCAGTTCTTC. Translating gives CASSSLDSQDEQFF. Variable domain in full (rest from reference TRBV5-4 and TRBJ2-1): ETGVTQSPTHLIKTRGQQVTLRCSSQSGHNTVSWYQQALGQGPQFIFQYYREEENGRGNFPPRFSGLQFPNYSSELNVNALELDDSALYLCASSSLDSQDEQFFGPGTRLTVL.

At least ten counts were recorded for this clonotype. CDR3 in DNA: TGTGCCAGCAGCTTAGGAGTGGAGTTCAGAGCCGGGGAGCTGTTTTTT. It codes for CASSLGVEFRAGELFF. This chain uses TRBV11-2 with TRBJ2-2; D is uncertain. In germline, CDR1 is SGHAT, CDR2 FQNNGV. The CDR3 runs to 16 residues. Trimming took 1 base from V and 6 from J, leaving 15 bases between them.

The sample holds many counts of this clonotype. This sequence joins TRBV4-1 and TRBJ1-1; possibly TRBD1 for D (5 bases). CDR3 length: 16 amino acids. V was shortened by 2 bases and J by 1 base, with 14 bases between the two germline ends. Germline values: CDR1 MGHRA, CDR2 YSYEKL. CDR3 nucleotides: TGCGCCAGCAGCCAACATCCAGGGTGGCGGAACACTGAAGCTTTCTTT. Translating it yields CASSQHPGWRNTEAFF.

Concerning this clonotype itself: The conserved phenylalanine or tryptophan normally closing the CDR3 is absent here, so this likely arose from a read error. The chain recombines TRBV6-6 with TRBJ2-7, with a weak D call TRBD1 (6 bases). There are 14 residues in the CDR3. Germline V lookup: CDR1 MNHNY, CDR2 SVGAGI (reference sequence). Trimming left V 7 bases short and J 0 bases short, with 13 bases between. This CDR3 reads CASKLTGISYEQYL. The CDR3, as DNA: TGTGCCAGCAAACTGACAGGTATCTCCTACGAGCAGTACCTC.

This clonotype showed up just once. Compared with germline, one end of the junction differs, possibly owing to a read error. The chain uses TRBV14 and TRBJ2-7; no firm D call. From germline, CDR1 is SGHDN and CDR2 FVKESK. CDR3 size: 16 residues. The CDR3 sequence is CASGQSGFGNSYEQYF. In DNA form, the CDR3 reads TGTGCCAGCGGCCAATCTGGGTTTGGGAACTCCTACGAGCAGTACTTC.

Comment on this clonotype: The junction departs from the called germline gene at one end, perhaps through a read error. The chain uses TRBV11-2 and TRBJ1-1, with unresolved D. CDR3 length: 14 residues. Germline CDR1 SGHAT, CDR2 FQNNGV. CDR3 DNA sequence: TGTGCCAGCAGCTTAGCGGGAGTCAACACTGAAGCTATCTTT. This gives the protein CASSLAGVNTEAIF.

As for this clonotype: One end of the junction does not line up with germline, which may come from a read error. V is TRBV11-2 and J is TRBJ2-7, with a weak D call TRBD2 (5 bases). Germline V gene sequence: CDR1 SGHAT, CDR2 FQNNGV. There are 13 residues in the CDR3. The CDR3 bases are TGTACCAGCAGCCTAGCTGGCGGCTACGAGCAGTACTTC. Protein product: CTSSLAGGYEQYF.